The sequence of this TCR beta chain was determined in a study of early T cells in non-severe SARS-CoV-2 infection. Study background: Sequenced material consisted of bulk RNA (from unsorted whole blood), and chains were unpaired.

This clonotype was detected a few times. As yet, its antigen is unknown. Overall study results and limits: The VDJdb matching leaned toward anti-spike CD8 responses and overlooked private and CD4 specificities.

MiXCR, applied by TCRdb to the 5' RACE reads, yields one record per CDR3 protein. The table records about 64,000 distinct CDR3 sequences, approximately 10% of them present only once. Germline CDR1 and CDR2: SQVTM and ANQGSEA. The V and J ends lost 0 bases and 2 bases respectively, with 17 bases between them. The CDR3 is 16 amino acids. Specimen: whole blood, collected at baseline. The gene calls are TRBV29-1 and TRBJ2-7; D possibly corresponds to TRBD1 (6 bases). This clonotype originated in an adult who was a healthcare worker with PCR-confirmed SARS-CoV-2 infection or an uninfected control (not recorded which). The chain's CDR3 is CSVEDPLRTETYEQYF. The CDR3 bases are TGCAGCGTTGAAGACCCTCTTAGGACAGAAACCTACGAGCAGTACTTC.